This T cell receptor (beta chain) was identified in a study of OX40 agonist ivuxolimab in advanced cancers. Study context: Patients enrolled in dose escalation were diagnosed with hepatocellular carcinoma, melanoma, renal cell or head and neck cancer. Broader study findings: Determination of antigen specificity was not performed for the expanded peripheral T cells. A proportion of nonresponders additionally exhibited low normalized T-cell clonal expansion. At 0.1 to 3.0 mg/kg, clonal expansion of CD4+ and CD8+ blood T cells had occurred by week 6.

Method: immunoSEQ multiplex PCR; TCRdb's copy keeps in-frame clones and lacks some. The sample shows 59,000 or so clones, 87% of them seen only once. Turning to this clone: Its specificity is unknown.

Germline V gene data show CDR1 as MNHNS and CDR2 as SASEGT. Trimming took 4 bases from V and 7 from J; bases not matched to a gene: 12. The CDR3 contains 16 residues. The sequences come from CD4+ or CD8+ T cells sorted from blood, collected in a trial of the OX40 agonist ivuxolimab. The chain is built from TRBV6-1 and TRBJ1-4, with TRBD1 identical over 7 bases. The receptor was derived from an adult with an advanced solid tumor such as melanoma, head and neck, liver or kidney cancer. As DNA, the CDR3 is TGTGCCAGCAGTGGGCAAACGACAGGGTTGAGTGAAAAACTGTTTTTT. Protein: CASSGQTTGLSEKLFF.